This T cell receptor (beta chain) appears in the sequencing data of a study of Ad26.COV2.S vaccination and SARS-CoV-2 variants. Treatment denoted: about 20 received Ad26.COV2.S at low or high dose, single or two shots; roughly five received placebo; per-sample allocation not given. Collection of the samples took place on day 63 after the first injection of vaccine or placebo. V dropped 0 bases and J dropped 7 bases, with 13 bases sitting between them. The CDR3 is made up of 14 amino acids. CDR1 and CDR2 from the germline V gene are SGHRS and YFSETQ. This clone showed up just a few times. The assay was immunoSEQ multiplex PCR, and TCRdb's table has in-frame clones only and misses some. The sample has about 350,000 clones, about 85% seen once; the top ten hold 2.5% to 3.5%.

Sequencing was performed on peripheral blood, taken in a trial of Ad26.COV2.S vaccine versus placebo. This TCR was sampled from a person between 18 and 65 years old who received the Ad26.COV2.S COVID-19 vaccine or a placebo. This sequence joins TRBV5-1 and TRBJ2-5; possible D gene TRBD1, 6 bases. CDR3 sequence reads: CASSLGQGKGTQYF. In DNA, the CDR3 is TGCGCCAGCAGCTTGGGCCAGGGGAAAGGGACCCAGTACTTC.